The source of this TCR beta chain is a study of post-analysis software for immune sequencing data. Study as a whole: Patients with relapsing-remitting, secondary progressive and progressive-relapsing multiple sclerosis courses were all represented.

Germline CDR1 reads DFQATT; CDR2 reads SNEGSKA (reference sequence). There are 13 residues in the CDR3. Trimming stripped 0 bases from V and 9 bases from J, with 14 bases between. cDNA libraries of TCR beta carried unique molecular identifiers. TCRdb re-analysed the PCR reads in MiXCR, keeping a single row per CDR3 protein. The data contain about 680,000 distinct CDR3 sequences, over 45% of them singletons. This clonotype occurred a few times. Its matching antigen is unknown. Study observations and caveats: Normalized Chao1 diversity was significantly reduced in patients versus controls. Four to six TRBV segments were significantly more frequent in patients than in controls. TRBV5-6, TRBV5-1 and TRBV20-1 were among these segments.

The sample comprised blood. The receptor was derived from a girl aged 2 to 9 with multiple sclerosis. The J gene is TRBJ2-5, the V gene TRBV20-1, with D possibly being TRBD2 (7 bases). Written as DNA, the CDR3 is TGCAGTGCTAGAGATCTCGTAGGGGGGGCCCAGTACTTC. It encodes CSARDLVGGAQYF.